Listed below are T cell receptor beta chains from one sample, sequenced in a study of shared clonotypes between healthy human individuals. Sequencing was performed with immunoSEQ multiplex PCR; in TCRdb, only in-frame clones are kept and a portion is missing. Counted here are roughly 1.4 million clones, 98% occurring once; the ten biggest clones make up about 0.35%. The sequencing sample was made of naive CD4+ T cells sorted from blood. The receptors stem from a man aged 30-40 years in good health. The CDR3 runs from the conserved cysteine through the conserved F or W. The order of the fields is D gene, clone size, V gene, J gene, CDR3 protein, CDR3 DNA. The D gene is left open where the match is weak. A clone size is listed for some rows: how often the clone was seen (once, few, many), or a class if it is expanded.

d_call: TRBD2; clone_size: .; v_call: TRBV5-1; j_call: TRBJ2-7; cdr3_aa: CASSLGGTSGNHGLNEQYF; cdr3_nt: TGCGCCAGCAGCTTGGGGGGGACTAGCGGGAACCACGGATTGAACGAGCAGTACTTC
d_call: TRBD1; clone_size: .; v_call: TRBV14; j_call: TRBJ2-7; cdr3_aa: CASSRHQGQGEYEQYF; cdr3_nt: TGTGCCAGCAGCCGCCACCAGGGACAGGGGGAATACGAGCAGTACTTC
d_call: .; clone_size: once; v_call: TRBV4-1; j_call: TRBJ1-5; cdr3_aa: CASSQDPPVGSQPQHF; cdr3_nt: TGCGCCAGCAGCCAAGATCCCCCGGTGGGAAGTCAGCCCCAGCATTTT
d_call: .; clone_size: .; v_call: TRBV2; j_call: TRBJ1-4; cdr3_aa: CAAKGSTSTNEKLFF; cdr3_nt: TGTGCCGCCAAAGGTTCGACGTCAACTAATGAAAAACTGTTTTTT
d_call: .; clone_size: .; v_call: TRBV10-2; j_call: TRBJ2-5; cdr3_aa: CASTQEETQYF; cdr3_nt: TGCGCCAGCACGCAGGAGGAGACCCAGTACTTC
d_call: .; clone_size: .; v_call: TRBV11-3; j_call: TRBJ2-2; cdr3_aa: CASSGTGELFF; cdr3_nt: TGTGCCAGTTCGGGCACCGGGGAGCTGTTTTTT
d_call: .; clone_size: .; v_call: TRBV25-1; j_call: TRBJ1-1; cdr3_aa: CASSPLRGNTEAFF; cdr3_nt: TGTGCCAGCAGCCCCCTACGGGGAAACACTGAAGCTTTCTTT
d_call: .; clone_size: .; v_call: TRBV5-4; j_call: TRBJ2-3; cdr3_aa: CASLRRGTDTQYF; cdr3_nt: TGTGCCAGCCTTAGGCGGGGCACAGATACGCAGTATTTT
d_call: TRBD1; clone_size: .; v_call: TRBV4-3; j_call: TRBJ1-1; cdr3_aa: CASSQGGQGRGEAFF; cdr3_nt: TGCGCCAGCAGCCAAGGGGGACAGGGTAGGGGAGAAGCTTTCTTT
d_call: TRBD1; clone_size: .; v_call: TRBV2; j_call: TRBJ2-1; cdr3_aa: CASIGRGQALASLPYNEQFF; cdr3_nt: TGTGCCAGCATCGGCAGGGGGCAGGCCCTGGCTAGCCTCCCCTACAATGAGCAGTTCTTC
d_call: .; clone_size: .; v_call: TRBV28; j_call: TRBJ1-5; cdr3_aa: CASSFFQGSRSNQPQHF; cdr3_nt: TGTGCCAGCAGTTTCTTTCAGGGGTCAAGGTCCAATCAGCCCCAGCATTTT
d_call: .; clone_size: .; v_call: TRBV5-8; j_call: TRBJ2-7; cdr3_aa: CASSLELSGGYEQYF; cdr3_nt: TGTGCCAGCAGCTTGGAACTATCAGGGGGGTACGAGCAGTACTTC
d_call: .; clone_size: .; v_call: TRBV15; j_call: TRBJ1-2; cdr3_aa: CATSRGTETYYGYTF; cdr3_nt: TGTGCCACCAGCAGAGGTACAGAGACATACTATGGCTACACCTTC
d_call: .; clone_size: .; v_call: TRBV30; j_call: TRBJ1-4; cdr3_aa: CAWSVAGREKLFF; cdr3_nt: TGTGCCTGGAGTGTAGCAGGGCGTGAAAAACTGTTTTTT
d_call: .; clone_size: .; v_call: TRBV19; j_call: TRBJ1-5; cdr3_aa: CASSSHPSREVGNQPQHF; cdr3_nt: TGTGCCAGTAGTAGCCACCCCAGCAGGGAGGTTGGCAATCAGCCCCAGCATTTT
d_call: .; clone_size: .; v_call: TRBV4-1; j_call: TRBJ1-2; cdr3_aa: CASSQDRAGYGYTF; cdr3_nt: TGCGCCAGCAGCCAAGATAGAGCGGGCTATGGCTACACCTTC
d_call: .; clone_size: .; v_call: TRBV7-9; j_call: TRBJ2-2; cdr3_aa: CASSHTIQGNTGELFF; cdr3_nt: TGTGCCAGCAGCCACACGATACAGGGGAACACCGGGGAGCTGTTTTTT
d_call: TRBD2; clone_size: .; v_call: TRBV10-3; j_call: TRBJ2-1; cdr3_aa: CAISFDRAGDSYNEQFF; cdr3_nt: TGTGCCATCAGCTTCGATCGAGCGGGAGACTCGTACAATGAGCAGTTCTTC
d_call: .; clone_size: .; v_call: TRBV28; j_call: TRBJ1-2; cdr3_aa: CASSSRTSYGYTF; cdr3_nt: TGTGCCAGCAGTTCCCGGACGAGCTATGGCTACACCTTC
d_call: .; clone_size: .; v_call: TRBV7-9; j_call: TRBJ2-7; cdr3_aa: CASSTLYEQYF; cdr3_nt: TGTGCCAGCAGCACCCTCTACGAGCAGTACTTC
d_call: TRBD1; clone_size: .; v_call: TRBV5-4; j_call: TRBJ2-3; cdr3_aa: CASSFPGQGVTDTQYF; cdr3_nt: TGTGCCAGCAGCTTCCCGGGACAGGGGGTTACAGATACGCAGTATTTT
d_call: TRBD2; clone_size: .; v_call: TRBV7-2; j_call: TRBJ2-7; cdr3_aa: CASSGAGGTYEQYF; cdr3_nt: TGTGCCAGCAGCGGAGCGGGAGGGACCTACGAGCAGTACTTC
d_call: TRBD2; clone_size: once; v_call: TRBV18; j_call: TRBJ2-5; cdr3_aa: CASSPNSGSLSETQYF; cdr3_nt: TGTGCCAGCTCACCAAACAGCGGGAGTCTCTCGGAGACCCAGTACTTC
d_call: TRBD2; clone_size: .; v_call: TRBV29-1; j_call: TRBJ2-3; cdr3_aa: CSVRDYPTDTQYF; cdr3_nt: TGCAGCGTCCGGGACTACCCCACAGATACGCAGTATTTT
d_call: .; clone_size: once; v_call: TRBV19; j_call: TRBJ2-7; cdr3_aa: CASSPRQGGGEQYF; cdr3_nt: TGTGCCAGTAGTCCGCGACAGGGAGGAGGCGAGCAGTACTTC
d_call: .; clone_size: .; v_call: TRBV18; j_call: TRBJ1-1; cdr3_aa: CASSPGGGLTNTEAFF; cdr3_nt: TGTGCCAGCTCACCTGGGGGGGGGCTTACGAACACTGAAGCTTTCTTT
d_call: .; clone_size: .; v_call: TRBV5-5; j_call: TRBJ2-2; cdr3_aa: CASSPRPGGNTGELFF; cdr3_nt: TGTGCCAGCAGCCCCCGCCCCGGAGGAAACACCGGGGAGCTGTTTTTT
d_call: .; clone_size: .; v_call: TRBV14; j_call: TRBJ2-7; cdr3_aa: CASSQEAQVGRYEQYF; cdr3_nt: TGTGCCAGCAGCCAAGAAGCCCAGGTTGGCCGTTACGAGCAGTACTTC
d_call: TRBD2; clone_size: .; v_call: TRBV2; j_call: TRBJ2-7; cdr3_aa: CASRGTSGHYEQYF; cdr3_nt: TGTGCCAGCAGGGGAACTAGCGGTCACTACGAGCAGTACTTC
d_call: .; clone_size: .; v_call: TRBV7-9; j_call: TRBJ2-7; cdr3_aa: CASSLAVEVRPMEQYF; cdr3_nt: TGTGCCAGCAGCCTAGCCGTGGAGGTCCGTCCGATGGAGCAGTACTTC
d_call: .; clone_size: .; v_call: TRBV5-4; j_call: TRBJ2-1; cdr3_aa: CASSSRFGGSYNEQFF; cdr3_nt: TGTGCCAGCAGTAGCAGGTTTGGGGGCTCCTACAATGAGCAGTTCTTC
d_call: .; clone_size: .; v_call: TRBV27; j_call: TRBJ1-2; cdr3_aa: CASSINLGRVANYGYTF; cdr3_nt: TGTGCCAGCAGCATTAATTTGGGTCGGGTAGCTAACTATGGCTACACCTTC
d_call: .; clone_size: .; v_call: TRBV19; j_call: TRBJ2-5; cdr3_aa: CASSIRGRETQYF; cdr3_nt: TGTGCCAGTAGTATTCGGGGGAGGGAGACCCAGTACTTC
d_call: TRBD2; clone_size: .; v_call: TRBV5-1; j_call: TRBJ2-2; cdr3_aa: CASIWTSGSPSNPGELFF; cdr3_nt: TGCGCCAGCATCTGGACTAGCGGGTCCCCTTCCAACCCGGGGGAGCTGTTTTTT
d_call: .; clone_size: .; v_call: TRBV4-3; j_call: TRBJ1-2; cdr3_aa: CASSQLGENPTSYGYTF; cdr3_nt: TGCGCCAGCAGCCAACTAGGGGAGAACCCGACCTCATATGGCTACACCTTC
d_call: .; clone_size: .; v_call: TRBV15; j_call: TRBJ2-7; cdr3_aa: CATGRLYEQYF; cdr3_nt: TGTGCCACCGGCAGGTTATACGAGCAGTACTTC
d_call: .; clone_size: .; v_call: TRBV7-9; j_call: TRBJ2-2; cdr3_aa: CASSPRIHTGELFF; cdr3_nt: TGTGCCAGCAGCCCCAGGATTCACACCGGGGAGCTGTTTTTT
d_call: TRBD2; clone_size: .; v_call: TRBV18; j_call: TRBJ2-7; cdr3_aa: CASSPRTSVTYEQYF; cdr3_nt: TGTGCCAGCTCACCTCGGACTAGCGTAACCTACGAGCAGTACTTC
d_call: .; clone_size: .; v_call: TRBV6-1; j_call: TRBJ1-3; cdr3_aa: CASISPGPGNTIYF; cdr3_nt: TGTGCCAGCATTTCCCCAGGCCCTGGAAACACCATATATTTT
d_call: TRBD1; clone_size: .; v_call: TRBV6-1; j_call: TRBJ1-5; cdr3_aa: CASSMTGKQPQHF; cdr3_nt: TGTGCCAGCAGTATGACAGGGAAGCAGCCCCAGCATTTT
d_call: TRBD1; clone_size: .; v_call: TRBV7-9; j_call: TRBJ2-3; cdr3_aa: CASSLRGHGTDTQYF; cdr3_nt: TGTGCCAGCAGCTTGAGGGGGCACGGCACAGATACGCAGTATTTT
d_call: .; clone_size: .; v_call: TRBV29-1; j_call: TRBJ2-1; cdr3_aa: CSVDSGVDAYNEQFF; cdr3_nt: TGCAGCGTTGATTCCGGGGTGGACGCCTACAATGAGCAGTTCTTC
d_call: .; clone_size: .; v_call: TRBV27; j_call: TRBJ1-4; cdr3_aa: CASRQNREISNEKLFF; cdr3_nt: TGTGCCAGCAGACAAAACCGGGAGATCTCGAATGAAAAACTGTTTTTT
d_call: .; clone_size: .; v_call: TRBV29-1; j_call: TRBJ2-7; cdr3_aa: CSVWTIAPYEQYF; cdr3_nt: TGCAGCGTGTGGACAATAGCGCCCTACGAGCAGTACTTC
d_call: TRBD2; clone_size: .; v_call: TRBV7-2; j_call: TRBJ2-7; cdr3_aa: CASSGLAGLYEQYF; cdr3_nt: TGTGCCAGCAGCGGACTAGCGGGACTTTACGAGCAGTACTTC
d_call: .; clone_size: .; v_call: TRBV28; j_call: TRBJ1-5; cdr3_aa: CASSPLRVSRHF; cdr3_nt: TGTGCCAGCAGTCCCCTCCGGGTGTCGAGGCATTTT
d_call: TRBD1; clone_size: .; v_call: TRBV9; j_call: TRBJ2-5; cdr3_aa: CASSYRGAETQYF; cdr3_nt: TGTGCCAGCAGCTACAGGGGTGCCGAGACCCAGTACTTC
d_call: TRBD1; clone_size: .; v_call: TRBV12-5; j_call: TRBJ2-2; cdr3_aa: CASGPRTGPTGELFF; cdr3_nt: TGTGCTAGTGGCCCACGGACAGGGCCCACCGGGGAGCTGTTTTTT
d_call: .; clone_size: .; v_call: TRBV30; j_call: TRBJ2-5; cdr3_aa: CAWSGWDFGFGTQYF; cdr3_nt: TGTGCCTGGAGTGGCTGGGACTTCGGCTTTGGGACCCAGTACTTC
d_call: .; clone_size: .; v_call: TRBV4-1; j_call: TRBJ2-1; cdr3_aa: CASSQTPGTNFYNEQFF; cdr3_nt: TGCGCCAGCAGCCAAACCCCCGGGACAAACTTTTACAATGAGCAGTTCTTC
d_call: TRBD1; clone_size: .; v_call: TRBV15; j_call: TRBJ2-1; cdr3_aa: CATSRDGDRVRIF; cdr3_nt: TGTGCCACCAGCAGAGATGGGGACAGGGTGAGGATCTTC
d_call: .; clone_size: .; v_call: TRBV5-4; j_call: TRBJ1-3; cdr3_aa: CASGDRYSGNTIYF; cdr3_nt: TGTGCCAGCGGGGACCGCTACTCTGGAAACACCATATATTTT
d_call: .; clone_size: .; v_call: TRBV5-1; j_call: TRBJ2-5; cdr3_aa: CASSLDLTRPNF; cdr3_nt: TGCGCCAGCAGCTTGGACCTGACTAGGCCGAACTTC
d_call: TRBD1; clone_size: .; v_call: TRBV6-1; j_call: TRBJ2-6; cdr3_aa: CASSERRTGLTF; cdr3_nt: TGTGCCAGCAGTGAAAGGAGGACAGGGCTGACTTTC
d_call: .; clone_size: .; v_call: TRBV6-6; j_call: TRBJ2-7; cdr3_aa: CASSYYREKGYEQYF; cdr3_nt: TGTGCCAGCAGTTACTACCGGGAGAAAGGGTACGAGCAGTACTTC
d_call: TRBD2; clone_size: .; v_call: TRBV5-1; j_call: TRBJ2-2; cdr3_aa: CASSTGLAGGKETGELFF; cdr3_nt: TGCGCCAGCAGCACGGGACTAGCGGGAGGGAAGGAAACCGGGGAGCTGTTTTTT
d_call: .; clone_size: few; v_call: TRBV19; j_call: TRBJ2-5; cdr3_aa: CASSTRGETQYF; cdr3_nt: TGTGCCAGTAGTACCAGGGGAGAGACCCAGTACTTC
d_call: .; clone_size: .; v_call: TRBV6-1; j_call: TRBJ2-7; cdr3_aa: CASSGQAHYEQYF; cdr3_nt: TGTGCCAGCAGTGGACAGGCTCACTACGAGCAGTACTTC
d_call: TRBD2; clone_size: .; v_call: TRBV5-1; j_call: TRBJ2-7; cdr3_aa: CASSLVSGAIYEQYF; cdr3_nt: TGCGCCAGCAGCTTGGTTAGCGGGGCAATATACGAGCAGTACTTC
d_call: .; clone_size: .; v_call: TRBV28; j_call: TRBJ2-7; cdr3_aa: CASSSPGGDPTYEQYF; cdr3_nt: TGTGCCAGCAGTTCTCCGGGCGGGGACCCTACCTACGAGCAGTACTTC